These 22 T cell receptor beta chains came from one sample sequenced in a study of blood T cell repertoires in COVID-19. The protocol was immunoSEQ multiplex PCR, while the TCRdb copy is restricted to in-frame clones and leaves out a portion. Of approximately 300,000 clones detected, approximately 90% appear once; the ten largest clones hold more than 9%. Sequenced input: PBMCs or T cells enriched from blood (not recorded which). The receptor set was obtained from a woman younger than 35 who had recovered from COVID-19.

The gene calls are TRBV5-1 and TRBJ2-1; 12 nucleotides line up with TRBD2. The J segment lost 5 bases and the V segment lost 4 bases, leaving 10 bases of the junction unmatched. Germline CDR1 SGHRS, CDR2 YFSETQ. The CDR3 length is 17 residues. CDR3 amino acids: CASSPGRASGRDNEQFF. CDR3 nucleotide sequence: TGCGCCAGCAGCCCGGGGAGGGCTAGCGGGAGGGACAATGAGCAGTTCTTC. The full variable domain, in which reference TRBV5-1 and TRBJ2-1 provide the parts outside the CDR3, is KAGVTQTPRYLIKTRGQQVTLSCSPISGHRSVSWYQQTPGQGLQFLFEYFSETQRNKGNFPGRFSGRQFSNSRSEMNVSTLELGDSALYLCASSPGRASGRDNEQFFGPGTRLTVL.

This chain uses TRBV5-1 with TRBJ2-7, with 12 bases that match TRBD1. V lost 4 bases to trimming and J lost 5 bases; unmatched junction nucleotides: 7. Germline V lookup: CDR1 SGHRS, CDR2 YFSETQ. This CDR3 comprises 15 residues. As DNA, the CDR3 is TGCGCCAGCAGCCGATCCGGGGACAGGGGGCACGAGCAGTACTTC. This translates into CASSRSGDRGHEQYF.

The rearrangement links TRBV19 to TRBJ1-2; 7 bases align to TRBD1. The germline gives CDR1 LNHDA, CDR2 SQIVND (reference sequence). Trimming cost V 5 bases and J 2 bases; bases outside gene matches: 5. The CDR3 spans 14 residues. CDR3 sequence reads: CASSQDRANYGYTF. CDR3 nucleotides: TGTGCCAGTAGTCAAGACAGGGCCAACTATGGCTACACCTTC.

The CDR3 region has the DNA TGTGCCAGCAGCTTAACAACAGGGCTTGAAGCTTTCTTT. Its translation is CASSLTTGLEAFF. The gene calls are TRBV7-3 and TRBJ1-1; D possibly corresponds to TRBD1 (6 bases). CDR1 and CDR2 from the germline V gene are SGHTA and FQGTGA. This CDR3 is built from 13 residues. With 0 bases removed from V and 7 bases from J, the gap between germline ends came to 9 bases.

This chain joins TRBV6-6 and TRBJ1-5, with 7 bases matching TRBD1. The V segment lost 5 bases and the J segment 5 bases; nucleotides outside the gene matches: 3. Germline V gene sequence: CDR1 MNHNY, CDR2 SVGAGI (reference sequence). The length of the CDR3 is 13 residues. The chain's CDR3 is CASSEGAYQPQHF. The CDR3 DNA is TGTGCCAGCAGTGAGGGGGCATATCAGCCCCAGCATTTT.

Only one count was recorded for this clone. The CDR3 bases are TGTGCCAGCAAGGGGACTGAAGCTTTCTTT. Protein product: CASKGTEAFF. J is TRBJ1-1 and V is TRBV6-5; possible D gene TRBD1, 5 bases. The CDR3 is 10 residues long. Germline V gene data show CDR1 as MNHEY and CDR2 as SVGAGI. The ends were cut back, 7 bases at V and 5 bases at J, with 5 bases in the middle.

In its sample, this clone was seen a few times. V and J are TRBV19 and TRBJ1-1, with TRBD1 as a possible D gene (6 bases). Trimming took off 3 bases at V and 1 base at J, with 12 bases between the two ends. This CDR3 comprises 15 residues. CDR1 is LNHDA, CDR2 SQIVND, per germline (reference sequence). The CDR3 DNA sequence: TGTGCCAGTAGTATTAGAGGGACAACGAACACTGAAGCTTTCTTT. Translation: CASSIRGTTNTEAFF.

The genes are TRBV9 and TRBJ2-1, with 12 positions matching TRBD2. Germline V lookup: CDR1 SGDLS, CDR2 YYNGEE. The CDR3 has 18 residues. After removal of 4 bases from V and 0 bases from J, the junction contained 8 bases not matched to a gene. The CDR3 nucleotides read TGTGCCAGCAGCCAAGGACTAGCGGGAATCGACTCCTACAATGAGCAGTTCTTC. Translation gives CASSQGLAGIDSYNEQFF.

V is TRBV4-1 and J is TRBJ1-1; TRBD1 aligns across 8 bases. Trimming took 2 bases from V and 4 from J; bases not matched to a gene: 9. The CDR3 totals 16 residues. The V gene's germline CDR1 is MGHRA and CDR2 YSYEKL. The CDR3 spells CASSQLPGQVSTEAFF. The CDR3 DNA follows: TGCGCCAGCAGCCAATTACCGGGACAGGTGAGCACTGAAGCTTTCTTT.

The chain employs TRBV24-1 and TRBJ1-4; 7 positions agree with TRBD1. Losses at the gene ends were 4 bases for V and 4 bases for J; bases not matched to a gene: 2. Per the germline V gene, CDR1 is KGHDR and CDR2 is SFDVKD. There are 14 residues in the CDR3. CDR3 protein: CATSDGTVNEKLFF. DNA for the CDR3: TGTGCCACCAGTGACGGGACAGTTAATGAAAAACTGTTTTTT.

This clone has just one count. V usage is TRBV19 and J usage is TRBJ2-1; 10 nucleotides line up with TRBD2. The V and J ends lost 7 bases and 5 bases, in that order; junction bases with no gene match: 11. CDR3 length equals 16 residues. The germline gives CDR1 LNHDA, CDR2 SQIVND (reference sequence). CDR3 DNA: TGTGCCAGTAATAGCCCGAGCGGGGGGGTCGACAATGAGCAGTTCTTC. It encodes CASNSPSGGVDNEQFF.

This clone has a handful of counts. The CDR3, as DNA: TGTGCCTGGAGTTCCGGGACAGGGGGGGTTCAGCCCCAGCATTTT. Amino acid sequence: CAWSSGTGGVQPQHF. This chain connects TRBV30 to TRBJ1-5; TRBD1 aligns across 11 bases. This CDR3 contains 15 residues. The germline V gene has CDR1 GTSNPN and CDR2 SVGIG (reference sequence). V lost 2 bases, J lost 6 bases, and 6 bases stayed unmatched.

The V call is TRBV5-1, the J call TRBJ1-1; 7 positions agree with TRBD1. V was pared by 3 bases and J by 3 bases, with 8 bases of the junction left unmatched. The CDR3 has 15 residues. Looked up from germline, CDR1 is SGHRS and CDR2 is YFSETQ. The CDR3 DNA sequence: TGCGCCAGCAGCTGGGCAGGGGGTGTTCACACTGAAGCTTTCTTT. It codes for CASSWAGGVHTEAFF. Using reference TRBV5-1 and TRBJ1-1 for the parts outside the CDR3, the full variable domain is KAGVTQTPRYLIKTRGQQVTLSCSPISGHRSVSWYQQTPGQGLQFLFEYFSETQRNKGNFPGRFSGRQFSNSRSEMNVSTLELGDSALYLCASSWAGGVHTEAFFGQGTRLTVV.

The V gene is TRBV3-1 (or the pseudogene TRBV3-2), the J gene TRBJ1-2; a possible D gene is TRBD1 (5 bases). CDR3 length: 13 amino acids. Germline assignment: CDR1 LGHDT and CDR2 YNNKEL (reference sequence). Trimming shortened V by 1 base and J by 11 bases, and 14 bases separated the two germline ends. As DNA, the CDR3 is TGTGCCAGCAGCCAAGTCAGGGAATCTTGGTACACCTTC. Protein: CASSQVRESWYTF.

This chain joins TRBV4-1 and TRBJ2-1; 7 nucleotides agree with TRBD2. Germline V gene data show CDR1 as MGHRA and CDR2 as YSYEKL. Trimming removed 2 bases from V and 12 bases from J; junction bases left unmatched: 16. This CDR3 comprises 16 residues. The chain's CDR3 is CASSQNRGVESSGQFF. The CDR3 DNA follows: TGCGCCAGCAGCCAAAATCGGGGGGTAGAGTCCTCAGGGCAGTTCTTC.

The chain carries TRBV12-3 or TRBV12-4 and TRBJ2-7; tentatively, D is TRBD2 (6 bases). V lost 3 bases, J lost 3 bases, and 6 bases lay in between. The CDR3 is 12 residues long. CDR3 in DNA: TGTGCCAGCAGTTTCGGGGGCTACGAGCAGTACTTC. Its protein is CASSFGGYEQYF.

The chain uses TRBV30 and TRBJ2-3, with 13 positions matching TRBD2. Germline lookup yields CDR1 GTSNPN and CDR2 SVGIG (reference sequence). This CDR3 region has 16 residues. Trimming removed 4 bases from V and 2 bases from J; junction bases left unmatched: 6. The DNA of the CDR3 is TGTGCCTGGACCTACGGACTAGCGGGGGACACAGATACGCAGTATTTT. This codes for CAWTYGLAGDTDTQYF.

V gene TRBV25-1 combines with J gene TRBJ1-6; TRBD1 is a possible D gene (6 bases). The CDR3 extends over 14 amino acids. Germline V gives CDR1 MGHDK, CDR2 SYGVNS. V lost 4 bases and J lost 3, with 7 bases in between. The CDR3 DNA sequence: TGTGCCAGCAGTGTGGGACACTATAATTCACCCCTCCACTTT. It is translated as CASSVGHYNSPLHF.

The sample holds one count of this clone. CDR3 loop: CASSFESPYQPQHF. The DNA for the CDR3 is TGTGCCAGCTCCTTTGAGTCACCTTATCAGCCCCAGCATTTT. The chain carries TRBV18 and TRBJ1-5, with D unclear. The germline V gene has CDR1 KGHSH and CDR2 LQKENI. The CDR3 totals 14 residues. The V gene lost 6 bases and the J gene lost 5 bases, with 14 bases spanning the gap.

The chain combines TRBV18 with TRBJ1-2; no clear D. The ends were cut back, 4 bases at V and 4 bases at J, with 10 bases in the middle. The germline CDR1 and CDR2 sequences are KGHSH and LQKENI. This CDR3 is built from 13 residues. The CDR3 coding sequence is TGTGCCAGCTCACGTCCAGGTACCTATGGCTACACCTTC. The encoded protein is CASSRPGTYGYTF.

The chain has TRBV30 and TRBJ2-7; TRBD1 agrees at 9 bases. The germline V gene encodes CDR1 GTSNPN and CDR2 SVGIG (reference sequence). V shed 3 bases, J shed 4 bases, and the junction held 7 bases outside the gene matches. There are 14 residues in the CDR3. Here the CDR3 DNA reads TGTGCCTGGAGCCTAGGGACAGGGAGATACGAGCAGTACTTC. This codes for CAWSLGTGRYEQYF.

V gene TRBV30 combines with J gene TRBJ1-2; TRBD1 aligns across 8 bases. CDR1 and CDR2 from the germline V gene are GTSNPN and SVGIG (reference sequence). The CDR3 is 13 residues long. V lost 3 bases and J lost 6; bases outside the gene matches: 6. The CDR3 DNA reads TGTGCCTGGAGCACAGGGGGAAGGAATGGCTACACCTTC. Translated, it gives CAWSTGGRNGYTF.